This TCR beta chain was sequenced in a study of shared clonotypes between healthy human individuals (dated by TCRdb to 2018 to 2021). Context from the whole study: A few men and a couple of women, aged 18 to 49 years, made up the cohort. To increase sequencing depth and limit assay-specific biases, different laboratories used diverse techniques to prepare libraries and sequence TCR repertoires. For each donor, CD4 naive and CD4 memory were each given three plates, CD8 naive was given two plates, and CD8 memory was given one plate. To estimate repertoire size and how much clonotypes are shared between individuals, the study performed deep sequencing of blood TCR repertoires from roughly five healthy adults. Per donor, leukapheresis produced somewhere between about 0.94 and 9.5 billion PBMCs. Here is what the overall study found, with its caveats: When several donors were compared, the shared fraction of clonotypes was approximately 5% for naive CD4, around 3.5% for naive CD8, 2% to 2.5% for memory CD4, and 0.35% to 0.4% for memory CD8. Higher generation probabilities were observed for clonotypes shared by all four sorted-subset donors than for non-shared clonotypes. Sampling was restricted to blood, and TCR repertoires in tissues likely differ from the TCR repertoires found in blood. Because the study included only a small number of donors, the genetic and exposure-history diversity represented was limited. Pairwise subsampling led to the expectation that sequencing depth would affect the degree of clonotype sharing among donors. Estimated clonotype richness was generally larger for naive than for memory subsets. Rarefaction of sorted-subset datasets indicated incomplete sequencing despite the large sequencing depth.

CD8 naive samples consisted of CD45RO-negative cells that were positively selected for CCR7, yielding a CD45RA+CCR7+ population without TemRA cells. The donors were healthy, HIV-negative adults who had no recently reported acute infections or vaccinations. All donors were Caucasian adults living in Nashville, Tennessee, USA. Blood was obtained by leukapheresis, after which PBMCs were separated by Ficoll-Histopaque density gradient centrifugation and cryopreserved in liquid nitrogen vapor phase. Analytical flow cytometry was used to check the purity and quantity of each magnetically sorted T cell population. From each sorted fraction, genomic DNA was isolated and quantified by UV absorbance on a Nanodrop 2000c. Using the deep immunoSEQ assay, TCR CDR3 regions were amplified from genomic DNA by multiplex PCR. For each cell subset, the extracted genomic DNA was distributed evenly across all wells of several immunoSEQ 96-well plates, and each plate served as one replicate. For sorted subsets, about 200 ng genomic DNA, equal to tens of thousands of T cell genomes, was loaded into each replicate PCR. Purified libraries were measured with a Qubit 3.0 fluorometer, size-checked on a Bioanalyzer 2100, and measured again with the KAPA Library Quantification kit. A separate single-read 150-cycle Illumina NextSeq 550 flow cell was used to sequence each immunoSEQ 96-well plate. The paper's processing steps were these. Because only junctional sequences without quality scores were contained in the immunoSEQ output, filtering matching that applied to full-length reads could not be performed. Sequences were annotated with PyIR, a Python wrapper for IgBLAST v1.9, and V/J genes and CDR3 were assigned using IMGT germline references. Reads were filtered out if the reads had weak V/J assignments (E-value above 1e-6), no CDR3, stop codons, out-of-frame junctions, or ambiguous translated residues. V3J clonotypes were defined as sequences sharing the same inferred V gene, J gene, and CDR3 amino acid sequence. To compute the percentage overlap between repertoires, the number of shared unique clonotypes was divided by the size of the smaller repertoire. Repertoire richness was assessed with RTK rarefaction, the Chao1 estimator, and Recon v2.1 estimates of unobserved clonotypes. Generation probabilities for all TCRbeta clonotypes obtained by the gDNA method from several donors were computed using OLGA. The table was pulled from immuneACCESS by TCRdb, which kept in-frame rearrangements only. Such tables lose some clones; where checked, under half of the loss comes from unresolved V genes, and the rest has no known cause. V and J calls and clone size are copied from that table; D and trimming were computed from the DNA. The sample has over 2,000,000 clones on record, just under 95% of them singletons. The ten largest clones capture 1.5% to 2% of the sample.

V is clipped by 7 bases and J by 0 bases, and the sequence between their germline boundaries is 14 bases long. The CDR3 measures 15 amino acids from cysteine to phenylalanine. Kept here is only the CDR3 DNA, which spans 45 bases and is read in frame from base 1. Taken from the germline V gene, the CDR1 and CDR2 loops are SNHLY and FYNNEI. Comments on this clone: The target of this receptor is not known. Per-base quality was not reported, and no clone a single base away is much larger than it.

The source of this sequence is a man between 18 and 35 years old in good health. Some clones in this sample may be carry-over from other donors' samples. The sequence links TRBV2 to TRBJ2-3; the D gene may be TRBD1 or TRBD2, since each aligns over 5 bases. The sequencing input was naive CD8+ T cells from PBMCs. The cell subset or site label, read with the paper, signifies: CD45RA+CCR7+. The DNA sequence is TGTGCCAGCACCACTAGGGGCCAGAGCACAGATACGCAGTATTTT. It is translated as CASTTRGQSTDTQYF.